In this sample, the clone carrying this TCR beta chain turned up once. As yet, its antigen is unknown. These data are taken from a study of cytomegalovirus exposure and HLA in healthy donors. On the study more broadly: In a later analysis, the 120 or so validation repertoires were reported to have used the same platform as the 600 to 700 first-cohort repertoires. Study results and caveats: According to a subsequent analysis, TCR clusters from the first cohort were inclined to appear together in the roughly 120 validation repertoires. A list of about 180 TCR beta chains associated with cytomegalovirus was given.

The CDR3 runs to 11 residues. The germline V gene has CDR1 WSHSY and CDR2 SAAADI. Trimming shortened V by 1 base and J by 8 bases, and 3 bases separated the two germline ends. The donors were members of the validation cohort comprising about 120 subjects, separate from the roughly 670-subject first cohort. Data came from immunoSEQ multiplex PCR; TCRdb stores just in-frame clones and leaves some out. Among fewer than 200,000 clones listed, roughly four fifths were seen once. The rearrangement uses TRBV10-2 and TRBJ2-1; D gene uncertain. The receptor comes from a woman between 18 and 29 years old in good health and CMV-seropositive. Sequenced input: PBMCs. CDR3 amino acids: CASSELDEQFF. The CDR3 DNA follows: TGCGCCAGCAGTGAGTTAGATGAGCAGTTCTTC.